The 27 T cell receptor beta chains below were found in one sample sequenced in a study of control samples from healthy donors and cancer patients. The repertoire was sequenced with immunoSEQ multiplex PCR; TCRdb's copy has only in-frame clones and lacks some. The sample consists of 50,000 or so clones, approximately 95% of them appearing once. Material: blood. Receptor source: a woman under 30 in good health.

The chain uses TRBV7-9 and TRBJ1-2; D may be TRBD1 (6 bases). Germline CDR1 reads SEHNR; CDR2 reads FQNEAQ (reference sequence). Trimming removed 1 base from V and 4 bases from J, with 16 bases in between. The CDR3 length is 16 residues. In nucleotides, the CDR3 is TGTGCCAGCAGCTTAGTAGGAGGGGGAGGCGTCTATGGCTACACCTTC. Translating it yields CASSLVGGGGVYGYTF.

J is TRBJ1-1 and V is TRBV5-6, with no clear D. Germline V CDR1 and CDR2: SGHDT, YYEEEE. CDR3 length equals 16 residues. Trimming removed 4 bases from V and 3 bases from J, with 19 bases in between. CDR3 residues: CASSPRQAWLDTEAFF. CDR3 bases: TGTGCCAGCAGCCCCCGCCAGGCATGGTTGGACACTGAAGCTTTCTTT. The full variable domain, in which reference TRBV5-6 and TRBJ1-1 provide the parts outside the CDR3, is DAGVTQSPTHLIKTRGQQVTLRCSPKSGHDTVSWYQQALGQGPQFIFQYYEEEERQRGNFPDRFSGHQFPNYSSELNVNALLLGDSALYLCASSPRQAWLDTEAFFGQGTRLTVV.

The genes are TRBV29-1 and TRBJ1-4; D is uncertain. Germline CDR1 SQVTM, CDR2 ANQGSEA. The CDR3 consists of 13 residues. V lost 5 bases and J 8 bases, leaving 15 bases between the germline ends. The CDR3 sequence is CSVTLSGFEKLFF. In nucleotides, the CDR3 is TGCAGCGTTACCCTCTCTGGGTTCGAAAAACTGTTTTTT.

This chain joins TRBV19 and TRBJ2-6; 8 nucleotides agree with TRBD1. CDR3 length: 16 amino acids. Germline V gives CDR1 LNHDA, CDR2 SQIVND (reference sequence). With 7 bases clipped from V and 0 bases from J, the junction kept 5 bases outside the gene matches. The CDR3 sequence: CASTPGQGSGANVLTF. DNA of the CDR3: TGTGCCAGTACCCCCGGACAGGGCTCTGGGGCCAACGTCCTGACTTTC. Together with reference TRBV19 and TRBJ2-6, the CDR3 gives the full variable domain: DGGITQSPKYLFRKEGQNVTLSCEQNLNHDAMYWYRQDPGQGLRLIYYSQIVNDFQKGDIAEGYSVSREKKESFPLTVTSAQKNPTAFYLCASTPGQGSGANVLTFGAGSRLTVL.

V gene TRBV2 combines with J gene TRBJ1-5, with D possibly matching TRBD1 (5 bases). The CDR3 runs 12 residues. Germline CDR1 reads SNHLY; CDR2 reads FYNNEI. The V end lost 7 bases, the J end lost 3 bases, and 7 bases lay between the germline ends. DNA for the CDR3: TGTGCCAGCACCGGACACAATCAGCCCCAGCATTTT. Protein sequence: CASTGHNQPQHF.

V is TRBV6-5 and J is TRBJ2-1, with 7 bases lining up with TRBD2. Unmatched junction bases numbered 9, after V lost 6 bases and J lost 7 bases. This CDR3 is built from 14 residues. The germline gives CDR1 MNHEY, CDR2 SVGAGI. CDR3 sequence reads: CASRFGGTLNEQFF. The CDR3 DNA follows: TGTGCCAGCAGGTTCGGGGGGACCCTGAATGAGCAGTTCTTC.

The chain uses TRBV19 and TRBJ2-5, with a possible D match to TRBD1 (6 bases). Trimming removed 3 bases at V and 4 bases at J, with 15 bases between. The CDR3 extends over 15 amino acids. CDR1 LNHDA and CDR2 SQIVND come from the germline V gene (reference sequence). The chain's CDR3 is CASSMSGQFRETQYF. CDR3 sequence (DNA): TGTGCCAGTAGTATGAGCGGACAGTTCAGAGAGACCCAGTACTTC.

V and J are TRBV7-9 and TRBJ1-1; tentatively, D is TRBD1 (6 bases). V was trimmed by 5 bases and J by 1 base, leaving 11 bases between them. CDR3 length: 14 residues. CDR1 and CDR2 from the germline V gene are SEHNR and FQNEAQ (reference sequence). The CDR3 is CASSEKGGNTEAFF. In DNA form, the CDR3 reads TGTGCCAGCAGCGAGAAGGGGGGGAACACTGAAGCTTTCTTT.

CDR3 nucleotides: TGTGCCATCAGTGAGGACGGTATAGGTGAAGCTTTCTTT. It encodes CAISEDGIGEAFF. This chain links TRBV10-3 with TRBJ1-1; D ambiguous. Germline V gives CDR1 ENHRY, CDR2 SYGVKD. This CDR3 has 13 amino acids. Between the trimmed V and J ends, which lost 2 bases and 7 bases, there was a span of 11 bases.

The rearrangement uses TRBV6-5 and TRBJ2-2, with D tentatively TRBD2 (5 bases). Germline V gives CDR1 MNHEY, CDR2 SVGAGI. V was shortened by 2 bases and J by 13 bases, with 11 bases between the two germline ends. The CDR3 consists of 12 residues. CDR3 protein: CASSYTYGGLFF. Here the CDR3 DNA reads TGTGCCAGCAGTTACACCTACGGAGGGCTGTTTTTT.

In its sample, this clone was seen a few times. The V and J genes are TRBV19 and TRBJ2-1; D is perhaps TRBD2 (5 bases). The germline gives CDR1 LNHDA, CDR2 SQIVND (reference sequence). The CDR3 spans 13 residues. The V end was cut by 3 bases, the J end by 6 bases, with 9 bases between. The CDR3 nucleotides are TGTGCCAGTAGTATTTTAGCGACCAATGAGCAGTTCTTC. Protein: CASSILATNEQFF.

The rearrangement links TRBV19 to TRBJ1-2, with no clear D. Germline assignment: CDR1 LNHDA and CDR2 SQIVND (reference sequence). The CDR3 sequence is 12 residues long. V lost 8 bases to trimming and J lost 7 bases, with 14 bases between them. The CDR3 nucleotides read TGTGCCAGTTCTGGGCCTGTGGGTGGCTACACCTTC. As protein: CASSGPVGGYTF.

In the case of this clone: At one end, the junction sequence differs from germline, possibly due to a read error. This rearrangement joins TRBV20-1 to TRBJ2-5; no definite D call. Germline CDR1 DFQATT, CDR2 SNEGSKA (reference sequence). The CDR3 consists of 13 residues. CDR3 in DNA: TGCAGTGCTAGTTTCCTGGACCAAGGGACCCAGTACTTC. Translated, it gives CSASFLDQGTQYF.

The gene calls are TRBV18 and TRBJ1-1; the D gene is possibly TRBD1 (6 bases). There are 14 residues in the CDR3. Germline CDR1 and CDR2: KGHSH and LQKENI. V lost 6 bases, J lost 5 bases, and 16 bases lay in between. CDR3 in DNA: TGTGCCAGCTCTCAAGGGGGGGATTCTACTGAAGCTTTCTTT. Translation: CASSQGGDSTEAFF. The whole variable domain, remainder taken from reference TRBV18 and TRBJ1-1, is NAGVMQNPRHLVRRRGQEARLRCSPMKGHSHVYWYRQLPEEGLKFMVYLQKENIIDESGMPKERFSAEFPKEGPSILRIQQVVRGDSAAYFCASSQGGDSTEAFFGQGTRLTVV.

The gene calls are TRBV30 and TRBJ2-2, with D possibly matching TRBD1 (5 bases). Germline V gives CDR1 GTSNPN, CDR2 SVGIG (reference sequence). The CDR3 is made up of 13 amino acids. Trimming removed 7 bases at V and 1 base at J, with 10 bases between. The CDR3, as DNA: TGTGCCTTAGAACAGGAGAACACCGGGGAGCTGTTTTTT. Its protein is CALEQENTGELFF.

This chain connects TRBV11-1 to TRBJ2-3, with TRBD1 matching 7 bases. The CDR3 totals 16 residues. The trim removed 1 base at V and 2 bases at J, leaving 6 bases unmatched. Germline V gives CDR1 SGHAT, CDR2 FQDESV (reference sequence). CDR3 amino acids: CASSLGRDRNTDTQYF. Written as DNA, the CDR3 is TGTGCCAGCAGCTTAGGCCGGGACAGAAACACAGATACGCAGTATTTT.

This clone was picked up one time. V gene TRBV19 combines with J gene TRBJ1-1; no firm D call. Trimming removed 8 bases at V and 9 bases at J, with 16 bases between. The CDR3 extends over 12 amino acids. The germline V gene has CDR1 LNHDA and CDR2 SQIVND (reference sequence). CDR3 amino acids: CASLSYEQKAFF. CDR3 bases: TGTGCCAGTCTGAGTTATGAACAGAAAGCTTTCTTT.

J is TRBJ2-5 and V is TRBV7-2; TRBD1 agrees at 7 bases. Germline V gene lookup returns CDR1 SGHTA and CDR2 FQGNSA. V gave up 4 bases and J gave up 4 bases; unmatched junction bases: 6. The CDR3 contains 14 residues. CDR3 in DNA: TGTGCCAGCAGCTCCGGACAGGTGGGAGAGACCCAGTACTTC. Its protein is CASSSGQVGETQYF.

In nucleotides, the CDR3 is TGTGCCACCAGCAGAGATAGGGGGCTGAACACTGAAGCTTTCTTT. Protein product: CATSRDRGLNTEAFF. V is TRBV15 and J is TRBJ1-1, with TRBD1 matching over 7 bases. In germline, CDR1 is LNHNV, CDR2 YYDKDF (reference sequence). CDR3 length equals 15 residues. After removal of 0 bases from V and 0 bases from J, the junction contained 1 base not matched to a gene.

For this clone: One junction end does not reproduce the germline sequence, and a read error may be involved. This sample includes further DNA sequences coding for the same CDR3. The chain combines TRBV2 with TRBJ1-5; unclear D gene. CDR1 is SNHLY and CDR2 is FYNNEI in the germline V gene. There are 13 residues in the CDR3. As DNA, the CDR3 is TGTGCCAGCAACAAGAGGGAGGGTCAGCCCCAACATTTT. Residues: CASNKREGQPQHF.

V is TRBV7-3 and J is TRBJ2-7; 8 bases are a match to TRBD1. The CDR3 has 15 amino acids. The germline gives CDR1 SGHTA, CDR2 FQGTGA. V was clipped by 2 bases and J by 0 bases; unmatched bases: 3. CDR3 in DNA: TGTGCCAGCAGCTTAGACAGGGGAAGCTCCTACGAGCAGTACTTC. Residues: CASSLDRGSSYEQYF.

The V gene is TRBV5-4, the J gene TRBJ2-7, with D perhaps TRBD1 (6 bases). Trimming stripped 0 bases from V and 2 bases from J, with 9 bases between. The CDR3 is 14 residues long. Germline lookup yields CDR1 SGHNT and CDR2 YYREEE (reference sequence). In DNA form, the CDR3 reads TGTGCCAGCAGCTTGGGACAGGTACCCTACGAGCAGTACTTC. Protein: CASSLGQVPYEQYF.

The genes are TRBV27 and TRBJ1-2; D call uncertain. CDR3 length: 13 residues. V was shortened by 5 bases and J by 5 bases, with 12 bases between the two germline ends. The germline V gene encodes CDR1 MNHEY and CDR2 SMNVEV (reference sequence). This CDR3 is CASSLRGTYGYTF. The CDR3 DNA reads as TGTGCCAGCAGTCTCCGGGGAACTTATGGCTACACCTTC.

The V and J genes are TRBV4-3 and TRBJ2-7; 8 bases match TRBD2. The CDR3 consists of 15 residues. The trim removed 1 base at V and 2 bases at J, leaving 4 bases unmatched. The V gene's germline CDR1 is LGHNA and CDR2 YSLEER. The CDR3 reads CASSQGRGATYEQYF. The CDR3, as DNA: TGCGCCAGCAGCCAAGGGCGGGGGGCAACCTACGAGCAGTACTTC.

The rearrangement uses TRBV9 and TRBJ1-2; maybe TRBD1 (5 bases). Germline loops: CDR1 SGDLS, CDR2 YYNGEE. The V gene lost 2 bases and the J gene lost 7 bases, with 15 bases spanning the gap. This CDR3 has 14 residues. CDR3: CASSVSLGDSGYTF. The CDR3 nucleotides read TGTGCCAGCAGCGTGAGCCTGGGGGACTCTGGCTACACCTTC.

The genes are TRBV20-1 and TRBJ1-5; D uncertain. Germline V gives CDR1 DFQATT, CDR2 SNEGSKA (reference sequence). V lost 6 bases and J lost 11, with 14 bases in between. The CDR3 loop spans 11 amino acids. The CDR3 loop reads CSAPTQEAQHF. CDR3 coding DNA: TGCAGTGCACCCACCCAGGAGGCCCAGCATTTT.

The chain uses TRBV5-6 and TRBJ2-7; D may match TRBD1 or TRBD2 (5 bases each). Between the trimmed V and J ends, which lost 4 bases and 4 bases, there was a span of 15 bases. Per the germline V gene, CDR1 is SGHDT and CDR2 is YYEEEE. CDR3 length: 14 residues. As DNA, the CDR3 is TGTGCCAGCAGCCCGCAGGGACCGGGTTACGAGCAGTACTTC. This sequence encodes CASSPQGPGYEQYF.